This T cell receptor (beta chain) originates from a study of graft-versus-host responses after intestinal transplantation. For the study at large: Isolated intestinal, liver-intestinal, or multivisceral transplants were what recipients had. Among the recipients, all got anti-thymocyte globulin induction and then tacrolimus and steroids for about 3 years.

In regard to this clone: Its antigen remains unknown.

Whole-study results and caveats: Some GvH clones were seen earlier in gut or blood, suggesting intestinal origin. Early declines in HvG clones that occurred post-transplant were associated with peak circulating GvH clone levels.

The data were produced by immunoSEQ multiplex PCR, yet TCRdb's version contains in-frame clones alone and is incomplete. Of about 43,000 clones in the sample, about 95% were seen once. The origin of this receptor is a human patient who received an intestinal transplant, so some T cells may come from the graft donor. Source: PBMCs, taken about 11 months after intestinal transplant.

CDR3 sequence: CASSYPAGRRDGYTF. As DNA, the CDR3 is TGTGCCAGCAGTTACCCGGCTGGCAGAAGGGACGGCTACACCTTC. The rearrangement uses TRBV6-6 and TRBJ1-2, with D possibly matching TRBD1 (5 bases). Trimming pared 2 bases from V and 8 bases from J, leaving 18 bases between. Germline CDR1 MNHNY, CDR2 SVGAGI (reference sequence). The CDR3 extends over 15 amino acids.